The 6 T cell receptor beta chains below all came from one sample that was sequenced in a study of cytomegalovirus exposure and HLA in healthy donors. The repertoire was sequenced with immunoSEQ multiplex PCR; TCRdb's copy has only in-frame clones and lacks some. The table lists roughly 120,000 clones, around nine tenths of them singletons, with 4.4% in the top ten. The sample consisted of PBMCs. The origin of the receptors is a young man in good health and CMV-seropositive.

The V gene is TRBV27, the J gene TRBJ1-6; weak D call: TRBD1 (5 bases). The length of the CDR3 is 16 residues. V was cut by 0 bases and J by 6 bases, with 12 bases left in between. From germline, CDR1 is MNHEY and CDR2 SMNVEV (reference sequence). CDR3 loop: CASSLSAGSPNSPLHF. The CDR3 nucleotides are TGTGCCAGCAGTTTATCGGCAGGGTCGCCTAATTCACCCCTCCACTTT.

The chain combines TRBV5-1 with TRBJ2-2; D not resolved. Germline V gene sequence: CDR1 SGHRS, CDR2 YFSETQ. Deletions cut 0 bases from V and 2 bases from J, with 11 bases between. This CDR3 has 16 amino acids. CDR3 sequence: CASSLGQWSNTGELFF. The CDR3 DNA reads as TGCGCCAGCAGCTTGGGTCAATGGAGTAACACCGGGGAGCTGTTTTTT.

This chain links TRBV9 with TRBJ2-7; TRBD1 is a possible D gene (6 bases). The CDR3 totals 14 residues. The germline V gene encodes CDR1 SGDLS and CDR2 YYNGEE. Between the trimmed V and J ends, which lost 3 bases and 5 bases, there was a span of 15 bases. The CDR3 reads CASSEQGMADEQYF. DNA of the CDR3: TGTGCCAGCAGCGAACAGGGTATGGCGGACGAGCAGTACTTC. The full variable domain, completed using reference TRBV9 and TRBJ2-7, is DSGVTQTPKHLITATGQRVTLRCSPRSGDLSVYWYQQSLDQGLQFLIQYYNGEERAKGNILERFSAQQFPDLHSELNLSSLELGDSALYFCASSEQGMADEQYFGPGTRLTVT.

This clone was recorded only once. The chain joins TRBV7-8 to TRBJ2-5, with 10 bases identical to TRBD1. From germline, CDR1 is SGHVS and CDR2 FQNEAQ. V was pared by 7 bases and J by 6 bases, with 8 bases of the junction left unmatched. The CDR3 is 14 residues long. The CDR3 region has the DNA TGTGCCAGCAAAGGGGACAGGGGAAGAAAGACCCAGTACTTC. Translating it yields CASKGDRGRKTQYF.

The J gene is TRBJ2-7, the V gene TRBV19, with 8 bases lining up with TRBD2. CDR1 and CDR2 (germline): LNHDA, SQIVND (reference sequence). The trim removed 2 bases at V and 4 bases at J, leaving 1 base unmatched. The CDR3 is made up of 13 amino acids. CDR3: CASSILAGYEQYF. CDR3 sequence (DNA): TGTGCCAGTAGTATACTAGCGGGTTACGAGCAGTACTTC. Supplemented by reference TRBV19 and TRBJ2-7, the full variable domain reads DGGITQSPKYLFRKEGQNVTLSCEQNLNHDAMYWYRQDPGQGLRLIYYSQIVNDFQKGDIAEGYSVSREKKESFPLTVTSAQKNPTAFYLCASSILAGYEQYFGPGTRLTVT.

This sequence joins TRBV7-8 and TRBJ1-1; the D is unclear. CDR1 is SGHVS and CDR2 is FQNEAQ in the germline V gene. Trimming stripped 5 bases from V and 5 bases from J, with 12 bases between. The CDR3 contains 13 residues. CDR3 nucleotide sequence: TGTGCCAGCAGCCCTAGTCCGGGGACTGAAGCTTTCTTT. This codes for CASSPSPGTEAFF.